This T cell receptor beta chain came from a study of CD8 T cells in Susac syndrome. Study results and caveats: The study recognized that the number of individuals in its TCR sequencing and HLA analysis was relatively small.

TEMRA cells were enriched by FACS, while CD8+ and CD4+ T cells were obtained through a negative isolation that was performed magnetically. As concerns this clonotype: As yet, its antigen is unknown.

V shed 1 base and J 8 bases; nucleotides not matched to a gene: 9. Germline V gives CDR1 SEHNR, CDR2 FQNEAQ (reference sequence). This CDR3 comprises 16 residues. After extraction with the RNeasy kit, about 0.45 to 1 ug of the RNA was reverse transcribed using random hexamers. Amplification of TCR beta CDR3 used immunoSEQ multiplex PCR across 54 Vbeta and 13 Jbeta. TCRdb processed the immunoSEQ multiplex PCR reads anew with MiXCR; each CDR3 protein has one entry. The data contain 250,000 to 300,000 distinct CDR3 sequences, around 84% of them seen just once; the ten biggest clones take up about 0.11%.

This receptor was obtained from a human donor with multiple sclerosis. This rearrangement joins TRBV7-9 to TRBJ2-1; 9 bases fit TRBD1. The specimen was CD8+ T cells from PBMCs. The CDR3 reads CASSLVTGGAGDEQFF. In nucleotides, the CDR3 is TGTGCCAGCAGCTTAGTAACAGGGGGCGCAGGGGATGAGCAGTTCTTC.